These 24 T cell receptor beta chains originate from one sample sequenced in a study of regulatory T cells in long-lasting Graves disease. Building the TCR beta libraries relied on iRepertoire HTBI primers, and CDR3 regions underwent Arm-PCR. MiXCR was run by TCRdb on the multiplex PCR reads, yielding one entry per CDR3 protein. The table shows about 470,000 distinct CDR3 sequences, with under 25% occurring only once. Time point indicated: persistent/refractory GD, antithyroid drugs over 5 years with positive TRAb. Isolated PBMC RNA provided the starting material for the TCR library. This specimen consisted of peripheral blood mononuclear cells (PBMCs), obtained when the disease was refractory, from a patient treated with antithyroid drugs. These receptor sequences come from a female donor with Graves disease.

The CDR3 DNA reads TGTGCCAGCAGCCTGGGTGAGACCTATGGCTACACCTTC. Translated: CASSLGETYGYTF. The J gene is TRBJ1-2, the V gene TRBV6-1, with D unresolved. Per the germline V gene, CDR1 is MNHNS and CDR2 is SASEGT. The CDR3 sequence is 13 residues long. Trimming took 6 bases from V and 4 from J, leaving 12 bases between them.

The V call is TRBV7-9, the J call TRBJ2-7; D is possibly TRBD1 (5 bases). Trimming pared 3 bases from V and 1 base from J, leaving 13 bases between. Germline-derived CDR1 and CDR2 are SEHNR and FQNEAQ (reference sequence). CDR3 length: 15 amino acids. The chain's CDR3 is CASSFWQGGSYEQYF. For the CDR3, the DNA is TGTGCCAGCAGCTTTTGGCAGGGTGGGTCCTACGAGCAGTACTTC.

This clonotype was detected a few times. Lacking the conserved final phenylalanine or tryptophan, this CDR3 likely reflects a read error. The chain combines TRBV3-1 with TRBJ1-2; D gene unclear. The V gene lost 0 bases and the J gene lost 6 bases, with 11 bases spanning the gap. Germline V gives CDR1 LGHDT, CDR2 YNNKEL (reference sequence). CDR3 length: 14 amino acids. This CDR3 reads CASSQDPSYHGYTS. CDR3 coding DNA: TGTGCCAGCAGCCAAGACCCCAGTTACCATGGCTACACCTCC.

The table lists this clonotype with a few counts. The chain recombines TRBV29-1 with TRBJ2-7, with D perhaps matching TRBD2 (5 bases). The CDR3 totals 12 residues. CDR1 is SQVTM and CDR2 is ANQGSEA in the germline V gene. The V end lost 4 bases, the J end lost 7 bases, and 14 bases lay between the germline ends. The CDR3 here is CSVGLPTREQYF. Here the CDR3 DNA reads TGCAGCGTTGGCCTCCCAACTAGGGAGCAGTACTTC.

The chain has TRBV2 and TRBJ2-3; tentative D call: TRBD2 (5 bases). Trimming took off 7 bases at V and 4 bases at J, with 12 bases between the two ends. Germline V gives CDR1 SNHLY, CDR2 FYNNEI. The length of the CDR3 is 13 residues. The CDR3 coding sequence is TGTGCCAGCATTGGACTGGGTGCAGATACGCAGTATTTT. Its translation is CASIGLGADTQYF.

The chain links TRBV7-2 to TRBJ2-2; D remains ambiguous. Germline CDR1 is SGHTA and CDR2 is FQGNSA. The germline V and J ends were trimmed by 5 bases and 2 bases, with 15 bases remaining between them. The length of the CDR3 is 16 residues. CDR3 in DNA: TGTGCCAGCAGCCAAGAGGCCCTTTCTAACACCGGGGAGCTGTTTTTT. It translates to CASSQEALSNTGELFF.

This clonotype has only a few counts. The rearrangement uses TRBV20-1 and TRBJ1-5, with D unresolved. Germline CDR1 reads DFQATT; CDR2 reads SNEGSKA (reference sequence). CDR3 length: 12 amino acids. Trimming cost V 4 bases and J 1 base, with 5 bases left between them. In DNA, the CDR3 is TGCAGTGCTACTAGGAGCAATCAGCCCCAGCATTTT. Protein: CSATRSNQPQHF.

In its sample, this clonotype was seen a few times. The chain couples TRBV28 to TRBJ1-2, with 7 bases fitting TRBD1. This CDR3 comprises 14 residues. CDR1 is MDHEN and CDR2 is SYDVKM in the germline V gene. The V segment lost 6 bases and the J segment 13 bases; nucleotides outside the gene matches: 17. The CDR3 DNA sequence: TGTGCCAGCAGCCGGATCGGGACAGCCTCAGAAGCCACCTTC. This gives the protein CASSRIGTASEATF.

The chain recombines TRBV7-9 with TRBJ2-7; 10 bases match TRBD2. The CDR3 is 15 residues long. Trimming cost V 1 base and J 5 bases; bases outside gene matches: 5. CDR1 is SEHNR, CDR2 FQNEAQ, per germline (reference sequence). Written as DNA, the CDR3 is TGTGCCAGCAGCTTAGTTAGCGGGAGGTCCCACGAGCAGTACTTC. It is translated as CASSLVSGRSHEQYF.

The chain is built from TRBV24-1 and TRBJ2-2; D might be TRBD1 (5 bases). CDR1 and CDR2 (germline): KGHDR, SFDVKD. The germline V and J ends were trimmed by 8 bases and 4 bases, with 10 bases remaining between them. CDR3 size: 13 residues. Here the CDR3 DNA reads TGTGCCACCACTGGGGCCCGCACCGGGGAGCTGTTTTTT. Translating gives CATTGARTGELFF.

This clonotype has more than one count but fewer than ten. The chain uses TRBV5-4 and TRBJ1-2, with D perhaps TRBD1 (6 bases). Between the trimmed V and J ends, which lost 3 bases and 8 bases, there was a span of 23 bases. CDR1 is SGHNT and CDR2 is YYREEE in the germline V gene (reference sequence). This CDR3 has 16 amino acids. The DNA for the CDR3 is TGTGCCAGCAGCTGGTGGCCCGGATCCGGGACATACGGCTACACCTTC. Its protein is CASSWWPGSGTYGYTF. Using reference TRBV5-4 and TRBJ1-2 for the parts outside the CDR3, the full variable domain is ETGVTQSPTHLIKTRGQQVTLRCSSQSGHNTVSWYQQALGQGPQFIFQYYREEENGRGNFPPRFSGLQFPNYSSELNVNALELDDSALYLCASSWWPGSGTYGYTFGSGTRLTVV.

The chain combines TRBV19 with TRBJ2-2; 8 positions agree with TRBD1. V lost 7 bases, J lost 4 bases, and 14 bases stayed unmatched. Looked up from germline, CDR1 is LNHDA and CDR2 is SQIVND (reference sequence). The CDR3 length is 17 residues. The CDR3 reads CASTYRKQGVGTGELFF. The CDR3 nucleotides are TGTGCCAGTACCTACAGAAAACAGGGGGTCGGCACCGGGGAGCTGTTTTTT.

Only a few counts were recorded for this clonotype. The chain carries TRBV7-9 and TRBJ2-7; 12 bases fit TRBD2. Germline CDR1 reads SEHNR; CDR2 reads FQNEAQ (reference sequence). The V gene end was trimmed by 5 bases and the J gene end by 12 bases; junction bases not matched to a gene: 8. This CDR3 has 13 residues. CDR3: CASSNGLAGSWYF. CDR3 in DNA: TGTGCCAGCAGCAACGGACTAGCGGGATCGTGGTACTTC.

The chain links TRBV5-1 to TRBJ2-2; unclear D gene. There are 16 residues in the CDR3. Trimming stripped 7 bases from V and 1 base from J, with 17 bases between. Germline CDR1 reads SGHRS; CDR2 reads YFSETQ. CDR3: CASLGPDKGNTGELFF. CDR3 coding DNA: TGCGCCAGCCTCGGTCCGGATAAGGGGAACACCGGGGAGCTGTTTTTT.

The CDR3 is CATWTPTGNIQYF. Here the CDR3 DNA reads TGTGCCACCTGGACCCCGACAGGAAACATTCAGTACTTC. V and J are TRBV6-1 and TRBJ2-4, with D possibly TRBD1 on 6 matching bases. Germline-derived CDR1 and CDR2 are MNHNS and SASEGT. Trimming cost V 10 bases and J 6 bases, with 16 bases left between them. The CDR3 consists of 13 residues.

In its sample, this clonotype was seen many times. The chain couples TRBV19 to TRBJ1-1; D is undetermined. Trimming stripped 3 bases from V and 3 bases from J, with 11 bases between. CDR1 is LNHDA, CDR2 SQIVND, per germline (reference sequence). The CDR3 spans 14 residues. CDR3 nucleotide sequence: TGTGCCAGTAGTATCAACGCTGACTACACTGAAGCTTTCTTT. Protein sequence: CASSINADYTEAFF.

This clonotype was counted a few times. The V call is TRBV7-9, the J call TRBJ1-2, with D unclear. Between the trimmed V and J ends, which lost 1 base and 0 bases, there was a span of 6 bases. From germline, CDR1 is SEHNR and CDR2 FQNEAQ (reference sequence). The CDR3 has 14 residues. The DNA of the CDR3 is TGTGCCAGCAGCTTAGATCCAACTAACTATGGCTACACCTTC. Translated, it gives CASSLDPTNYGYTF.

This clonotype was observed many times. The chain recombines TRBV6-1 with TRBJ1-1; D remains unclear. Trimming stripped 7 bases from V and 8 bases from J, with 11 bases between. Germline V gene data show CDR1 as MNHNS and CDR2 as SASEGT. The CDR3 extends over 11 amino acids. The CDR3 DNA sequence: TGTGCCAGCATAGGATTGAGAGAAGCTTTCTTT. This codes for CASIGLREAFF.

In this sample, this clonotype turned up a few times. The chain combines TRBV9 with TRBJ2-2, with 8 bases that match TRBD1. Germline loops: CDR1 SGDLS, CDR2 YYNGEE. V trimming: 3 bases; J trimming: 5 bases; junction bases outside the gene matches: 3. The CDR3 loop spans 14 amino acids. CDR3 sequence reads: CASSGDRGTGELFF. In nucleotides, the CDR3 is TGTGCCAGCAGCGGAGACAGGGGTACCGGGGAGCTGTTTTTT.

This clonotype was seen at least ten times. Here the CDR3 reads CSARAGAVGLEAFF. The CDR3, as DNA: TGCAGTGCTAGAGCAGGGGCAGTGGGATTGGAAGCTTTCTTT. The rearrangement joins TRBV20-1 to TRBJ1-1; TRBD1 is a possible D gene (6 bases). The CDR3 covers 14 residues. V was shortened by 1 base and J by 8 bases, with 17 bases between the two germline ends. Germline loops: CDR1 DFQATT, CDR2 SNEGSKA (reference sequence).

This clonotype was counted many times. The chain carries TRBV6-1 and TRBJ2-7; TRBD1 matches at 8 bases. The CDR3 extends over 13 amino acids. V was pared by 7 bases and J by 5 bases, with 7 bases of the junction left unmatched. Germline CDR1 MNHNS, CDR2 SASEGT. The DNA for the CDR3 is TGTGCCAGCACGACCGGGACAGGAAACGAGCAGTACTTC. The encoded protein is CASTTGTGNEQYF.

This clonotype occurred many times. CDR3 sequence (DNA): TGTGCCAGCAGTTTATTACAGGGAGGCTATGGCTACACCTTC. This codes for CASSLLQGGYGYTF. The chain couples TRBV28 to TRBJ1-2; tentative D call: TRBD1 (6 bases). Trimming shortened V by 1 base and J by 4 bases, and 10 bases separated the two germline ends. Germline CDR1 is MDHEN and CDR2 is SYDVKM. This CDR3 spans 14 amino acids.

This clonotype was counted only a few times. J is TRBJ1-1 and V is TRBV24-1; D may be TRBD1 (5 bases). The CDR3 has 11 amino acids. The germline V gene has CDR1 KGHDR and CDR2 SFDVKD. Deletions cut 5 bases from V and 6 bases from J, with 6 bases between. Here the CDR3 reads CATSGGAEAFF. The CDR3 DNA reads as TGTGCCACCAGTGGGGGGGCTGAAGCTTTCTTT.

In its sample, this clonotype was seen many times. This chain links TRBV13 with TRBJ1-1, with TRBD1 as a possible D gene (5 bases). Trimming removed 6 bases from V and 1 base from J, with 12 bases in between. CDR3 length: 14 amino acids. Germline V lookup: CDR1 PRHDT, CDR2 FYEKMQ (reference sequence). This CDR3 is CASSSGRRNTEAFF. The CDR3, as DNA: TGTGCCAGCAGTTCGGGACGGCGGAACACTGAAGCTTTCTTT.